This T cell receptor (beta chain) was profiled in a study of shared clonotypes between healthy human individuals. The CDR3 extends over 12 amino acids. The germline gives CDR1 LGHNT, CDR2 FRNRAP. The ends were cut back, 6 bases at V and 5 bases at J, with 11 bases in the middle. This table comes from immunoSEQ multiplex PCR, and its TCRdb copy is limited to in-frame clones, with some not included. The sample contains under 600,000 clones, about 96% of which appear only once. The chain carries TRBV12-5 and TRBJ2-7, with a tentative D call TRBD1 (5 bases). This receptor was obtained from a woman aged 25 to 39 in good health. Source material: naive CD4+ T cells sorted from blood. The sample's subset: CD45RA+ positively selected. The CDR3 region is CASGPSRDEQYF. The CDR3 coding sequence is TGTGCTAGTGGCCCCTCCAGGGACGAGCAGTACTTC. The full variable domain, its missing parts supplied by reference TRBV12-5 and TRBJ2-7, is DARVTQTPRHKVTEMGQEVTMRCQPILGHNTVFWYRQTMMQGLELLAYFRNRAPLDDSGMPKDRFSAEMPDATLATLKIQPSEPRDSAVYFCASGPSRDEQYFGPGTRLTVT.